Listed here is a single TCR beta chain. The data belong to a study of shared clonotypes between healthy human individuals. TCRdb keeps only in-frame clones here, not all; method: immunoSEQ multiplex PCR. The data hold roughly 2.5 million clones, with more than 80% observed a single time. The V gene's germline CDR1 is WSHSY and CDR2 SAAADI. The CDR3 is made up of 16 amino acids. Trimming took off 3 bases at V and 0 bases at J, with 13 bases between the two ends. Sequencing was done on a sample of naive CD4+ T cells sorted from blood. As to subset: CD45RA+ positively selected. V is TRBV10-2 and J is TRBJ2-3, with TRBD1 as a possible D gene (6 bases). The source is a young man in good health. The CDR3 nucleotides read TGCGCCAGCAGTGAAGTGTGGGGGCTTAGCACAGATACGCAGTATTTT. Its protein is CASSEVWGLSTDTQYF.